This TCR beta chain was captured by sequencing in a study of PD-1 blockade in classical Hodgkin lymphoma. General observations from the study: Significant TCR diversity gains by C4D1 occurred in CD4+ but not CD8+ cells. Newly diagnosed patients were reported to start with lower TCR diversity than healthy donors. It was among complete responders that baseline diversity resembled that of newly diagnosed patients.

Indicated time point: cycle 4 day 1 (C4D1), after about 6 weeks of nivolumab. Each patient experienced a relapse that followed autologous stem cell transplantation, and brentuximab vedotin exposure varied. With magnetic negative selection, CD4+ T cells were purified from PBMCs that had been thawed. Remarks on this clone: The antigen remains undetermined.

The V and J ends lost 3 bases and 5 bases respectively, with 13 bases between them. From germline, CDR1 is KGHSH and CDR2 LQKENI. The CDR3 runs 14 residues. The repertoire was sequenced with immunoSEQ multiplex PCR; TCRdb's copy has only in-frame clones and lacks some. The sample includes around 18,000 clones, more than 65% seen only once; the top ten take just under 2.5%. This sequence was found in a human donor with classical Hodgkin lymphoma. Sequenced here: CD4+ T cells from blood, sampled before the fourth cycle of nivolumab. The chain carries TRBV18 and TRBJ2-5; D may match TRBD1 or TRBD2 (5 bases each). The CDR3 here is CASSPREGWETQYF. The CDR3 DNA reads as TGTGCCAGCTCACCCCGTGAGGGGTGGGAGACCCAGTACTTC.